This section outlines one T cell receptor beta chain sequence together with its context. No cognate antigen has been identified for it. The record has no base qualities; no much larger clone is one base away. V lost 0 bases and J lost 5 bases; the stretch between them is 8 bases long. The CDR3 sequence holds 14 residues, the cysteine and phenylalanine included. The CDR3 DNA has 42 bases and is translated from base 1. The germline V gene (reference sequence) yields SGHKS for CDR1 and YYEKEE for CDR2. This record belongs to a study of blood T cell repertoires in COVID-19 (dated by TCRdb to between 2020 and 2021). Some background on the complete study: Samples from collaborators originated in the United States, Italy and Spain and spanned both the acute and convalescent phases of COVID-19. The prospective study material was composed of cDNA or gDNA derived from T cells, B-cell-depleted T cells, or PBMCs. Subjects who had been exposed to COVID-19, were actively infected with it, or had recovered from it provided the deeply sampled blood TCRbeta repertoires that made up the dataset. The repertoires were released in a freely available public database meant as a resource for research on the immune response to SARS-CoV-2. The samples were drawn from the first 160 participants of the ongoing ImmuneRACE study and from more than 1,000 subjects provided by 6 global collaborators. Sample metadata almost always included a de-identified subject ID, COVID-19 status, age in years and sex. Where available, HLA class I and class II types were obtained from metadata supplied by the sample provider rather than from assay-based typing.

The research as a whole found: How much clinical and demographic metadata was included differed by source and by participant, and the metadata was provided uncurated.

Whole blood was collected in K2EDTA tubes by collaborating institutions according to the institutions' own protocols. For TCRbeta analysis, collaborator samples were shipped as frozen whole blood, as isolated PBMCs, or as DNA extracted from either sample type. TCRbeta CDR3 regions were amplified from genomic DNA using the immunoSEQ Assay, a bias-controlled multiplex PCR. The source study handled its data this way. Within the assay, amplification of reference gene primers was used to estimate how many nucleated cells each sample contained. To quantify the absolute abundance of each unique TCRbeta CDR3 rearrangement, sequence reads were collapsed and filtered. For each sample, productive Simpson clonality was calculated by taking the square root of Simpson's diversity index across productive rearrangements. The table comes from immuneACCESS by way of TCRdb, which keeps in-frame sequences with V and J called. Part of the clones is missing from these tables; in studies checked, under half for an unresolved V gene and the rest for unknown reasons. The DNA was the basis for D and trimming; V, J and clone size are from that table. This sample has 150,000 or so clones in its table, and around 76% of those were observed once. The ten largest clones add up to around 8% of the sample.

This chain joins TRBV5-5 to TRBJ1-4; the D gene remains uncertain. The sample consisted of peripheral blood. The sequence derives from a woman between 70 and 85 years old with acute or convalescent COVID-19. CDR3 protein: CASSLGRVNEKLFF. Read as DNA, the sequence is TGTGCCAGCAGCTTGGGGAGGGTAAATGAAAAACTGTTTTTT.